The table lists the clone carrying this T cell receptor (beta chain) with many counts. As yet, its antigen is unknown. V gave up 8 bases and J gave up 6 bases, with 19 bases separating them. Germline V gene sequence: CDR1 MNHEY, CDR2 SMNVEV (reference sequence). The CDR3 is 15 residues long. This sample stems from a study of molecular identifiers for immune sequencing clone quantification. Notes on the study in general: The share of molecules held by clones above 20 RNA copies was over 98% in effector cells and under 1% in naive cells. Underestimation of highly expanded clone sizes could arise where identical TCR molecules share a barcode.

Preparation methods for the bulk TCR libraries were those previously described, with listed TCR primers. A single record per CDR3 protein comes from TCRdb applying MiXCR to the PCR reads. Of about 640,000 distinct CDR3 sequences in the sample, just under 20% were seen once. Researchers sorted naive CD8 T cells as cells that were CD8+CD4-CCR7+CD45RA+. The V call is TRBV27, the J call TRBJ2-2, with a weak D call TRBD2 (5 bases). Sequencing was performed on naive CD8+ T cells from blood, with Jurkat cell RNA spiked in. Specified subset: FACS-sorted CD8+CD4-CCR7+CD45RA+ naive T cells. The sequence was collected from a human donor in good health. Some libraries in this study had Jurkat cell RNA spiked in. CDR3 region: CASSHGGPWPGELFF. CDR3 nucleotide sequence: TGTGCCAGCTCCCACGGCGGGCCCTGGCCCGGGGAGCTGTTTTTT.